These 11 T cell receptor beta chains were sequenced from one sample in a study of T cell changes during pregnancy in multiple sclerosis. Sequencing used immunoSEQ multiplex PCR; TCRdb keeps in-frame clones, though not all of them. Altogether under 70,000 clones are present, about 89% being singletons, with the ten largest covering about 0.76%. Sequencing was performed on CD4+ T cells from peripheral blood mononuclear cells, taken in the first trimester of pregnancy. The receptors were sampled from a female donor with multiple sclerosis, enrolled in a pregnancy study.

J is TRBJ2-1 and V is TRBV5-4; D is possibly TRBD2 (6 bases). There are 15 residues in the CDR3. CDR1 and CDR2 (germline): SGHNT, YYREEE (reference sequence). V lost 1 base to trimming and J lost 0 bases, with 8 bases between them. CDR3 protein: CASSLLGGSYNEQFF. The CDR3 bases are TGTGCCAGCAGCTTGTTGGGGGGCTCCTACAATGAGCAGTTCTTC.

The chain combines TRBV5-6 with TRBJ1-2, with D possibly TRBD1 on 5 matching bases. Trimming took off 0 bases at V and 5 bases at J, with 20 bases between the two ends. This CDR3 contains 17 residues. Germline V gene data show CDR1 as SGHDT and CDR2 as YYEEEE. Here the CDR3 DNA reads TGTGCCAGCAGCTTGGGGACGGCAATCCTAGGGGCTTATGGCTACACCTTC. Its protein is CASSLGTAILGAYGYTF.

The chain uses TRBV11-3 and TRBJ1-1, with D unresolved. With 1 base removed from V and 6 bases from J, the gap between germline ends came to 9 bases. This CDR3 contains 13 residues. CDR1 SGHNT and CDR2 YENEEA come from the germline V gene. The chain's CDR3 is CASSLVRSSEAFF. The CDR3 DNA reads TGTGCCAGCAGCTTAGTCCGGTCCTCTGAAGCTTTCTTT.

V gene TRBV1 combines with J gene TRBJ1-2; TRBD1 reflects the table's D call only, with no check against the DNA. TRBV1 is flagged as a pseudogene. The CDR3 consists of 16 residues. CDR3 bases: TGCACCAGCAGCCAAGATACCCCAGGGGGCGACTATGGCTACACCTTC. As protein: CTSSQDTPGGDYGYTF.

The rearrangement links TRBV9 to TRBJ2-1; maybe TRBD2 (5 bases). The V gene lost 0 bases and the J gene lost 2 bases, with 9 bases spanning the gap. This CDR3 spans 15 amino acids. Germline CDR1 and CDR2: SGDLS and YYNGEE. The CDR3 DNA reads TGTGCCAGCAGCGTAGCAGCGGTAGCCTACAATGAGCAGTTCTTC. It is translated as CASSVAAVAYNEQFF.

DNA for the CDR3: TGTGCCAGCAGCCTCACCCGTAGCTCCTACAATGAGCAGTTCTTC. Protein: CASSLTRSSYNEQFF. The chain employs TRBV7-3 and TRBJ2-1; D not certain. V was cut by 5 bases and J by 0 bases, with 11 bases left in between. The CDR3 has 15 residues. CDR1 is SGHTA, CDR2 FQGTGA, per germline.

This chain joins TRBV6-5 and TRBJ2-1; D is perhaps TRBD1 (5 bases). V shed 4 bases and J shed 6 bases, with 7 bases lying between them. CDR1 MNHEY and CDR2 SVGAGI come from the germline V gene. There are 12 residues in the CDR3. The CDR3 sequence: CASSSRANEQFF. The CDR3 DNA reads TGTGCCAGCAGTTCCAGGGCCAATGAGCAGTTCTTC.

This clone was seen more than once but under ten times. CDR3 in DNA: TGTGTCAGAAGCTTAGTTTACCGGGACAGGGGTCGGTACGAGCAGTACTTC. Its protein is CVRSLVYRDRGRYEQYF. V and J are TRBV7-5 and TRBJ2-7; the DNA was not compared with TRBD1, the D call given in the table. TRBV7-5 represents a pseudogene. This CDR3 is built from 17 residues.

The rearrangement links TRBV11-2 to TRBJ2-3, with D possibly being TRBD2 (6 bases). Trimming took off 1 base at V and 5 bases at J, with 13 bases between the two ends. There are 15 residues in the CDR3. CDR1 SGHAT and CDR2 FQNNGV come from the germline V gene. The CDR3 here is CASSLAGVGIDTQYF. The CDR3 nucleotides are TGTGCCAGCAGCTTAGCGGGGGTGGGGATAGATACGCAGTATTTT. Full variable domain (rest looked up from reference TRBV11-2 and TRBJ2-3): EAGVAQSPRYKIIEKRQSVAFWCNPISGHATLYWYQQILGQGPKLLIQFQNNGVVDDSQLPKDRFSAERLKGVDSTLKIQPAKLEDSAVYLCASSLAGVGIDTQYFGPGTRLTVL.

The V gene is TRBV7-2, the J gene TRBJ2-2; the D gene is possibly TRBD2 (6 bases). The V gene's germline CDR1 is SGHTA and CDR2 FQGNSA. Trimming stripped 0 bases from V and 4 bases from J, with 12 bases between. The CDR3 has 16 amino acids. CDR3 protein: CASSLAVTAGTGELFF. As DNA, the CDR3 is TGTGCCAGCAGCTTAGCAGTGACAGCGGGCACCGGGGAGCTGTTTTTT. Filled out from reference TRBV7-2 and TRBJ2-2, the complete variable domain reads GAGVSQSPSNKVTEKGKDVELRCDPISGHTALYWYRQSLGQGLEFLIYFQGNSAPDKSGLPSDRFSAERTGGSVSTLTIQRTQQEDSAVYLCASSLAVTAGTGELFFGEGSRLTVL.

The chain carries TRBV18 and TRBJ1-1; D gene ambiguous. Germline V gives CDR1 KGHSH, CDR2 LQKENI. This CDR3 spans 15 amino acids. The V end lost 3 bases, the J end lost 0 bases, and 11 bases lay between the germline ends. CDR3 region: CASSPLHSMNTEAFF. CDR3 bases: TGTGCCAGCTCACCGCTTCACAGCATGAACACTGAAGCTTTCTTT.